This T cell receptor beta chain comes out of a study of blood T cell repertoires in COVID-19. At the level of the study: Researchers got acute and convalescent COVID-19 samples from the United States, Italy and Spain.

Trimming removed 5 bases from V and 5 bases from J, with 22 bases in between. CDR1 SGHDT and CDR2 YYEEEE come from the germline V gene. The CDR3 is 16 amino acids. Everyone who took part was about 18 to 89 years old, and they came from about two dozen US areas. Self-reported history from a screening survey and questionnaire set each donor's cohort. Original methodology: Reference gene primer amplification yielded estimated nucleated cell counts. Only in-frame clones appear in the TCRdb table, and some are missing; sequencing was by immunoSEQ multiplex PCR. V, J and clone size reflect that table, while D and trimming were determined from the DNA. Of approximately 260,000 clones listed, 80% to 95% were seen once; the top ten hold approximately 2%.

The chain links TRBV5-6 to TRBJ2-5; possible D gene TRBD2, 6 bases. Sequenced sample: PBMCs or T cells enriched from blood (not recorded which). This clonotype was obtained from a woman aged 18-29 years who had recovered from COVID-19. The CDR3 loop is CASRRQGVKLAETQYF. The CDR3 nucleotides are TGTGCCAGCAGACGCCAGGGTGTGAAACTAGCCGAGACCCAGTACTTC.